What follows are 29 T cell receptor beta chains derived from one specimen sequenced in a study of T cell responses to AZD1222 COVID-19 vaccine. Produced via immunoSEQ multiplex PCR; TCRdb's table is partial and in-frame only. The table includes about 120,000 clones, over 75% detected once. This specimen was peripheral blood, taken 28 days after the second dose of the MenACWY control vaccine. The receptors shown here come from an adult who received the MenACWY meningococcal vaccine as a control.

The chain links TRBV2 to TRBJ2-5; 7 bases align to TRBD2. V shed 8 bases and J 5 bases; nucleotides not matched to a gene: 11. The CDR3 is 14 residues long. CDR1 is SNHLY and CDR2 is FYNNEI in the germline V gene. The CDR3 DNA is TGTGCCAGCCTTATGGGGGGAGGGGTGGAGACCCAGTACTTC. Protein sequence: CASLMGGGVETQYF.

The CDR3 is CASSPRGQMYNEQFF. The CDR3 DNA reads TGCGCCAGCAGCCCTCGGGGTCAGATGTACAATGAGCAGTTCTTC. The chain couples TRBV4-1 to TRBJ2-1; a weak D match, TRBD2 (5 bases). The germline gives CDR1 MGHRA, CDR2 YSYEKL. Trimming cost V 4 bases and J 4 bases, with 14 bases left between them. This CDR3 is built from 15 residues.

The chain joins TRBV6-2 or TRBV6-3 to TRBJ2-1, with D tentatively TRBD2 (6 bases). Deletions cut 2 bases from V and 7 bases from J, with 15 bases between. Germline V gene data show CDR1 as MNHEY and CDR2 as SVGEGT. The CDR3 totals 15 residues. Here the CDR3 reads CASSYDPSVGNEQFF. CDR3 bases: TGTGCCAGCAGTTACGACCCTAGCGTGGGAAATGAGCAGTTCTTC.

The CDR3 here is CASSRDWGGEETQYF. The CDR3 region has the DNA TGTGCCAGCAGCCGGGACTGGGGCGGAGAAGAGACCCAGTACTTC. The chain is built from TRBV5-4 and TRBJ2-5, with D perhaps matching TRBD2 (6 bases). The CDR3 is 15 residues long. The germline V gene has CDR1 SGHNT and CDR2 YYREEE (reference sequence). V dropped 4 bases and J dropped 3 bases, with 16 bases sitting between them. The variable domain in full, with the rest retrieved from reference TRBV5-4 and TRBJ2-5, is ETGVTQSPTHLIKTRGQQVTLRCSSQSGHNTVSWYQQALGQGPQFIFQYYREEENGRGNFPPRFSGLQFPNYSSELNVNALELDDSALYLCASSRDWGGEETQYFGPGTRLLVL.

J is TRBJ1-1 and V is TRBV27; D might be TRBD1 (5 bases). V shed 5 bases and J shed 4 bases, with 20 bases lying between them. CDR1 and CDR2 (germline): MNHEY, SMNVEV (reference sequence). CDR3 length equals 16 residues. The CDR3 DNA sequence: TGTGCCAGCAGTGATCCCCCTGCAGGGCTCGGCACTGAAGCTTTCTTT. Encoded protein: CASSDPPAGLGTEAFF.

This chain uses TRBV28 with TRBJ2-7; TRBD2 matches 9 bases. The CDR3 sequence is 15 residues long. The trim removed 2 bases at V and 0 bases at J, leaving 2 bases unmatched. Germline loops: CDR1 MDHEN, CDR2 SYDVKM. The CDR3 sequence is CASSLGSGSSYEQYF. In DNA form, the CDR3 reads TGTGCCAGCAGTTTAGGTAGCGGGAGCTCCTACGAGCAGTACTTC.

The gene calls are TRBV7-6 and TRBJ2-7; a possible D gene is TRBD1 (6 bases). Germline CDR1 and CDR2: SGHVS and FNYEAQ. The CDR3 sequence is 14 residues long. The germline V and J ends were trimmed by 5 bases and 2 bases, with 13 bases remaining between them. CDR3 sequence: CASSPQQGPYEQYF. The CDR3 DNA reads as TGTGCCAGCAGCCCACAACAGGGCCCCTACGAGCAGTACTTC.

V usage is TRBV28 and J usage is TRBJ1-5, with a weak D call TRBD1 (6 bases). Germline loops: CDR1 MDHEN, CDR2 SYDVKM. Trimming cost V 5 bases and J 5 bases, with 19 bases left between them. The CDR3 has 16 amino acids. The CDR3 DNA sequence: TGTGCCAGCAGTACTTACAGGGCCAAAAGGGATCAGCCCCAGCATTTT. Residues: CASSTYRAKRDQPQHF.

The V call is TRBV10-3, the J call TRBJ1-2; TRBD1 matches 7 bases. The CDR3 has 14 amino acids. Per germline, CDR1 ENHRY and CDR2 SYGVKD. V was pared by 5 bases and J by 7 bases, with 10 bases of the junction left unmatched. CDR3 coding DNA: TGTGCCATCAGTCCAGGGACAGTAATTACTGGCTACACCTTC. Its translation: CAISPGTVITGYTF.

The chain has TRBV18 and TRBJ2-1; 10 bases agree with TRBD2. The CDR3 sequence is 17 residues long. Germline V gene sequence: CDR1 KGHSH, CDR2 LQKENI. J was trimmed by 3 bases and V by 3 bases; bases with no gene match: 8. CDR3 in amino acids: CASSPGSSGRYYNEQFF. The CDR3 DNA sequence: TGTGCCAGCTCACCCGGGTCTAGCGGGAGATACTACAATGAGCAGTTCTTC. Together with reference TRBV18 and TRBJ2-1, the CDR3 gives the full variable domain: NAGVMQNPRHLVRRRGQEARLRCSPMKGHSHVYWYRQLPEEGLKFMVYLQKENIIDESGMPKERFSAEFPKEGPSILRIQQVVRGDSAAYFCASSPGSSGRYYNEQFFGPGTRLTVL.

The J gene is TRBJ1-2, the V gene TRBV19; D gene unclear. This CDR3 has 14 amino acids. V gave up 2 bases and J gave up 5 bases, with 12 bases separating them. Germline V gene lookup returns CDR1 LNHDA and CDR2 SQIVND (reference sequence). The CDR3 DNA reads TGTGCCAGTAGTATAAGGAGGCCTACTTATGGCTACACCTTC. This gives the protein CASSIRRPTYGYTF.

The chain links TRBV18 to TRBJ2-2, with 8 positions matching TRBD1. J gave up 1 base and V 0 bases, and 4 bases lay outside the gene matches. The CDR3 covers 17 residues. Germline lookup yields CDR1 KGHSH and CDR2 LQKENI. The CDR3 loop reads CASSPPLQGENTGELFF. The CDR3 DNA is TGTGCCAGCTCACCACCGTTACAGGGGGAGAACACCGGGGAGCTGTTTTTT. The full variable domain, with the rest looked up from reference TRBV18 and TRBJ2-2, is NAGVMQNPRHLVRRRGQEARLRCSPMKGHSHVYWYRQLPEEGLKFMVYLQKENIIDESGMPKERFSAEFPKEGPSILRIQQVVRGDSAAYFCASSPPLQGENTGELFFGEGSRLTVL.

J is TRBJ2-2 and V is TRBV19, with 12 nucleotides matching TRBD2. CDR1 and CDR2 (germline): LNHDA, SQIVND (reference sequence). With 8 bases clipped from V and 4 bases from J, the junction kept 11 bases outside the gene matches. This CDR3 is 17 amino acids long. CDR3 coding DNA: TGTGCCAGTTCGGCTACGTGGACTAGCGGGATCACCGGGGAGCTGTTTTTT. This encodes CASSATWTSGITGELFF.

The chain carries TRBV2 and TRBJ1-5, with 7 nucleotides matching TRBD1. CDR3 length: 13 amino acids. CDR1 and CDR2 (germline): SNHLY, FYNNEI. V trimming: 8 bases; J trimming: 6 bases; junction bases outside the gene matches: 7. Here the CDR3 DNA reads TGTGCCAGCCCCACAGGGGACCGTCAGCCCCAGCATTTT. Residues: CASPTGDRQPQHF.

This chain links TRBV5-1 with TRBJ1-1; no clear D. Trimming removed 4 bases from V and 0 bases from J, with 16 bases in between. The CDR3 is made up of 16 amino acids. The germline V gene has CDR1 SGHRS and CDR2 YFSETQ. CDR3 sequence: CASSPGHMGMNTEAFF. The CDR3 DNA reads TGCGCCAGCAGCCCGGGCCATATGGGGATGAACACTGAAGCTTTCTTT.

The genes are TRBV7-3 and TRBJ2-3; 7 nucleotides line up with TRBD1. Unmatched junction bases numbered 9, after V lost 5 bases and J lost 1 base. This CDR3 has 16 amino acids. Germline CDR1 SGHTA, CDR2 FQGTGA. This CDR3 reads CASSLTGTARTDTQYF. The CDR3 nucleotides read TGTGCCAGCAGCCTTACCGGGACAGCCCGCACAGATACGCAGTATTTT. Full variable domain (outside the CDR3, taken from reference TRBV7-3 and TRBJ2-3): GAGVSQTPSNKVTEKGKYVELRCDPISGHTALYWYRQSLGQGPEFLIYFQGTGAADDSGLPNDRFFAVRPEGSVSTLKIQRTERGDSAVYLCASSLTGTARTDTQYFGPGTRLTVL.

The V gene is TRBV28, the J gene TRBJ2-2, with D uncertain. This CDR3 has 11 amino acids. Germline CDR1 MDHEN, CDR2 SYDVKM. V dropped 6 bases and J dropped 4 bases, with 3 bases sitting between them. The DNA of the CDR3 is TGTGCCAGCAGGGGCACCGGGGAGCTGTTTTTT. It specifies CASRGTGELFF.

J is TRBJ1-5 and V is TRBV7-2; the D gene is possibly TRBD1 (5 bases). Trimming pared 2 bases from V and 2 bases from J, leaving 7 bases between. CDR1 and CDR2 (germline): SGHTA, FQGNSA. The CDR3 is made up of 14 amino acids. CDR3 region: CASSLQGGNQPQHF. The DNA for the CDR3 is TGTGCCAGCAGCTTACAGGGAGGCAATCAGCCCCAGCATTTT.

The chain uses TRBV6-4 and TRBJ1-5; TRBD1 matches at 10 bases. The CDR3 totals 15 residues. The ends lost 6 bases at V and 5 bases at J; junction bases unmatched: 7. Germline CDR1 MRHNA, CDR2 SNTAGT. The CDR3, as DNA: TGTGCCAGCAGAATGGACAGGGGGGGGGATCAGCCCCAGCATTTT. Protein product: CASRMDRGGDQPQHF.

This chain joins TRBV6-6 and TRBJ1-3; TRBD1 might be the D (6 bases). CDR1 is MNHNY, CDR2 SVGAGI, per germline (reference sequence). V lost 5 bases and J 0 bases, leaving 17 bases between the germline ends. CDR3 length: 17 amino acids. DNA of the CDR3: TGTGCCAGCAGTCAGACTACAGGGTATTACTCTGGAAACACCATATATTTT. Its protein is CASSQTTGYYSGNTIYF.

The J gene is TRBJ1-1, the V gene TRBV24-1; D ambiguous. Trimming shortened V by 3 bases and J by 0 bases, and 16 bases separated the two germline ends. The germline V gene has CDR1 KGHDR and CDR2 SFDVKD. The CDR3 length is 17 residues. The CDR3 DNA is TGTGCCACCAGTGATCGGGAGACCCGGAGGTTGAACACTGAAGCTTTCTTT. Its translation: CATSDRETRRLNTEAFF.

The CDR3 DNA sequence: TGTGCCAGAAGCTTCAGGGGGCCCTACAATGAGCAGTTCTTC. The encoded protein is CARSFRGPYNEQFF. The chain links TRBV5-3 to TRBJ2-1, with 8 nucleotides matching TRBD1. TRBV5-3 is an ORF; its function is uncertain. The CDR3 extends over 14 amino acids. V gave up 2 bases and J gave up 2 bases; unmatched junction bases: 0.

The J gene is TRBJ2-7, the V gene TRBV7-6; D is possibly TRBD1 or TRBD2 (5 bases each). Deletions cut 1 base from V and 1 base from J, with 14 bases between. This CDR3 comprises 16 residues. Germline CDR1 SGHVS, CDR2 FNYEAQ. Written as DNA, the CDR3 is TGTGCCAGCAGCTTAGGACCCCCAGGGACGTCCTACGAGCAGTACTTC. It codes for CASSLGPPGTSYEQYF.

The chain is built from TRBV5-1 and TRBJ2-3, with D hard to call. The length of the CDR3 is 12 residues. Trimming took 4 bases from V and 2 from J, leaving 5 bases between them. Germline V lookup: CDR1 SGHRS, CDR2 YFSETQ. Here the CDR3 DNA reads TGCGCCAGCAGCCTTACCACAGATACGCAGTATTTT. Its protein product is CASSLTTDTQYF. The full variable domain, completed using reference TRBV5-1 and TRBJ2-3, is KAGVTQTPRYLIKTRGQQVTLSCSPISGHRSVSWYQQTPGQGLQFLFEYFSETQRNKGNFPGRFSGRQFSNSRSEMNVSTLELGDSALYLCASSLTTDTQYFGPGTRLTVL.

The CDR3 protein is CASSERLQGALGTF. Written as DNA, the CDR3 is TGTGCCAGCAGTGAAAGGTTGCAGGGGGCGCTTGGCACCTTC. V gene TRBV2 combines with J gene TRBJ1-2, with TRBD1 matching over 8 bases. CDR3 length: 14 amino acids. Germline-derived CDR1 and CDR2 are SNHLY and FYNNEI. The V and J ends lost 2 bases and 13 bases, in that order; junction bases with no gene match: 12.

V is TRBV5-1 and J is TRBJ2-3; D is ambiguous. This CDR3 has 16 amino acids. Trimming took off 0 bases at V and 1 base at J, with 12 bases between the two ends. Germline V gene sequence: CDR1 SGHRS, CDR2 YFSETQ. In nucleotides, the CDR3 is TGCGCCAGCAGCTTGGCGCAGGTCCAGGGCACAGATACGCAGTATTTT. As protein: CASSLAQVQGTDTQYF.

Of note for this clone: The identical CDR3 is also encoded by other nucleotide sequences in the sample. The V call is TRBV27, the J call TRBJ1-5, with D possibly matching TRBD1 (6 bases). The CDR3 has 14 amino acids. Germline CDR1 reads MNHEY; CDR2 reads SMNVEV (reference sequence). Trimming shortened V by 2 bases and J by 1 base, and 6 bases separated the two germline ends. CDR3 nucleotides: TGTGCCAGCAGTTTAGGGGGCAGCAATCAGCCCCAGCATTTT. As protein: CASSLGGSNQPQHF.

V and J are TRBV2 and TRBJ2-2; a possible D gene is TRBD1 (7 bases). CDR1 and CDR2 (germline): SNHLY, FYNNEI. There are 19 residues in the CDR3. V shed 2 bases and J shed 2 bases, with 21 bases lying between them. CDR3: CASSESDGRGDFNTGELFF. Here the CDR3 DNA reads TGTGCCAGCAGTGAAAGTGACGGCAGGGGGGATTTTAACACCGGGGAGCTGTTTTTT.

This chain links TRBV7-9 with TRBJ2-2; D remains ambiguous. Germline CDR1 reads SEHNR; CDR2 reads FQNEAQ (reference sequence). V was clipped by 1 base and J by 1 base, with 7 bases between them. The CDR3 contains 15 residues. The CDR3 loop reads CASSLEPGNTGELFF. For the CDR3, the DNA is TGTGCCAGCAGCTTAGAACCAGGGAACACCGGGGAGCTGTTTTTT.